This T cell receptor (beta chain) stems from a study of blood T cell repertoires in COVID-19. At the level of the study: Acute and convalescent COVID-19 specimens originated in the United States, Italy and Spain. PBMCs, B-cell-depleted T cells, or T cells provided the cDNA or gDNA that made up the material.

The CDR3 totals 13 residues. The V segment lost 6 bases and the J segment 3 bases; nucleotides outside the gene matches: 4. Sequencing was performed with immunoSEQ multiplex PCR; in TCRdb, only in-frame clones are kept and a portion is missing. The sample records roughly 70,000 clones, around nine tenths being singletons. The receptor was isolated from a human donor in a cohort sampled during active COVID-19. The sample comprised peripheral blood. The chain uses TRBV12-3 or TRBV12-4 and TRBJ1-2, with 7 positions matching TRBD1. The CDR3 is CASREGTDYGYTF. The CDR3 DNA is TGTGCCAGCAGAGAAGGGACAGACTATGGCTACACCTTC.